This T cell receptor (beta chain) was observed in a study of regulatory T cells in long-lasting Graves disease. Specified time point: newly diagnosed GD, antithyroid drugs for less than 3 months. The TCR library was prepared using RNA isolated from PBMCs. This clonotype showed up many times. Both iRepertoire HTBI primers and Arm-PCR of CDR3 regions were used to build the TCR beta libraries. One entry per CDR3 protein results from TCRdb running MiXCR on the multiplex PCR reads. The data contain 350,000 to 450,000 distinct CDR3 sequences, over 9.5% of them seen just once; the ten biggest clones take up 18%. CDR3 length equals 13 residues. The germline V gene has CDR1 SNHLY and CDR2 FYNNEI. Trimming took 6 bases from V and 7 from J, leaving 12 bases between them. Another study also made use of these data, one on T cells in Graves' hyperthyroidism and ophthalmopathy.

This clonotype was sampled from a woman in her late teens or twenties with Graves disease. The J gene is TRBJ1-4, the V gene TRBV2; no clear D gene. The sequenced sample was peripheral blood mononuclear cells (PBMCs), obtained at new diagnosis, from a patient treated with antithyroid drugs. This chain's CDR3 is CASRPHGGEKLFF. CDR3 sequence (DNA): TGTGCCAGCAGGCCACATGGAGGTGAAAAACTGTTTTTT.